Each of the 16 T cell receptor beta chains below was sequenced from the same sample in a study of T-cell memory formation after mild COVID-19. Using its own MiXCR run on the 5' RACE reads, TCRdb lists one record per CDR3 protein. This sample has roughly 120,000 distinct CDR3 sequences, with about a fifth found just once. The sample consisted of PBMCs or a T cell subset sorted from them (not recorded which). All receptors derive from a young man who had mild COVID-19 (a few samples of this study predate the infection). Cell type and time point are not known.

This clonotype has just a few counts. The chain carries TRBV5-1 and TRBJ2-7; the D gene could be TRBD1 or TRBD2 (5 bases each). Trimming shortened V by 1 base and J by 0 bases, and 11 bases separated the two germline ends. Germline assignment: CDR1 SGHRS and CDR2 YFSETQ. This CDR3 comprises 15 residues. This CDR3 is CASSLFPGSSYEQYF. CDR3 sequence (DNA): TGCGCCAGCAGCTTGTTTCCAGGGAGCTCCTACGAGCAGTACTTC.

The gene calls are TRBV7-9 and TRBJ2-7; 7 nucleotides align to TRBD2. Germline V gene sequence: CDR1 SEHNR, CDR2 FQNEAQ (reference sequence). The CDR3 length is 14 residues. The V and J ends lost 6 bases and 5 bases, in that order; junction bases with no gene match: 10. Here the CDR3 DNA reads TGTGCCAGCAGACCCGGGCTTGGGGGGGACGAGCAGTACTTC. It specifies CASRPGLGGDEQYF.

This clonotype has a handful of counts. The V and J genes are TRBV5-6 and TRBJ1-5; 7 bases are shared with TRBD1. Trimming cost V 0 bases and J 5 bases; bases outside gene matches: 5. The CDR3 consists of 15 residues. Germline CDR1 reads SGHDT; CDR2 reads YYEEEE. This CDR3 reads CASSLARGPDQPQHF. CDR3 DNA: TGTGCCAGCAGCTTGGCTAGGGGGCCGGATCAGCCCCAGCATTTT.

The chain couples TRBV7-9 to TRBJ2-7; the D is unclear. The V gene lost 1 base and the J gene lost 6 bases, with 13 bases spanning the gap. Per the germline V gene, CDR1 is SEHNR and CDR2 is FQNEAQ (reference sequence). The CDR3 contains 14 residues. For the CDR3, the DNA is TGTGCCAGCAGCTTAGAAAGTTCATGGGGCGAGCAGTACGTC. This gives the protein CASSLESSWGEQYV.

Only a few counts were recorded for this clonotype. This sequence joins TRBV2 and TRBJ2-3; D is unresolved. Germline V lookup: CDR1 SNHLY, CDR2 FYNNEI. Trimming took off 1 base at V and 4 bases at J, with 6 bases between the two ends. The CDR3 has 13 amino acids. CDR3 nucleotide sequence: TGTGCCAGCAGTGAAGGCGCCTCAGATACGCAGTATTTT. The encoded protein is CASSEGASDTQYF.

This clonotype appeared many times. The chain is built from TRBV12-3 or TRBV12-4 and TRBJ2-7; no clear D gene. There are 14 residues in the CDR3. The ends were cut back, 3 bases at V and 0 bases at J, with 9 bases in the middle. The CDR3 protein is CASSLTSASYEQYF. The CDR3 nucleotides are TGTGCCAGCAGTTTGACTTCCGCCTCCTACGAGCAGTACTTC.

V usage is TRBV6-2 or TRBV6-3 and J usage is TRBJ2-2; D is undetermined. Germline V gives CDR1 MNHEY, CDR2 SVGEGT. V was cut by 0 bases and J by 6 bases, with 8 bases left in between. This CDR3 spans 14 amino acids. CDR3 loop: CASSYSVVSGELFF. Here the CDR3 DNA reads TGTGCCAGCAGTTACTCGGTAGTTTCCGGGGAGCTGTTTTTT.

The CDR3 sequence: CASSPGQGADGYTF. CDR3 bases: TGTGCCAGCAGCCCAGGACAGGGGGCCGATGGCTACACCTTC. V and J are TRBV7-3 and TRBJ1-2; 11 bases agree with TRBD1. V shed 5 bases and J 6 bases; nucleotides not matched to a gene: 5. Germline CDR1 and CDR2: SGHTA and FQGTGA. The CDR3 extends over 14 amino acids.

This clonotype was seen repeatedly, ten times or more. CDR3 region: CARSPRPSKSYEQYV. CDR3 sequence (DNA): TGTGCCAGAAGCCCCCGGCCCTCTAAATCCTACGAGCAGTACGTC. The rearrangement uses TRBV5-3 and TRBJ2-7; D uncertain. TRBV5-3 carries the ORF label, with uncertain function. This CDR3 is 15 amino acids long. Between the trimmed V and J ends, which lost 4 bases and 1 base, there was a span of 15 bases.

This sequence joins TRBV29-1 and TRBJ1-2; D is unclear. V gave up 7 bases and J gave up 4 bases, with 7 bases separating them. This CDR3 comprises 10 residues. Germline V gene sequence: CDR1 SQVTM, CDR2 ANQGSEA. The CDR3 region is CSDHSYGYTF. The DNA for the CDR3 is TGCAGCGACCACAGCTATGGCTACACCTTC.

The DNA of the CDR3 is TGTGCCACCAGTGACTATATCGACCGCGTCGGGGGAGGCTACACCTTC. Protein sequence: CATSDYIDRVGGGYTF. This chain connects TRBV24-1 to TRBJ1-2; tentatively, D is TRBD1 (5 bases). V was shortened by 4 bases and J by 8 bases, with 22 bases between the two germline ends. The CDR3 is 16 amino acids. The germline gives CDR1 KGHDR, CDR2 SFDVKD.

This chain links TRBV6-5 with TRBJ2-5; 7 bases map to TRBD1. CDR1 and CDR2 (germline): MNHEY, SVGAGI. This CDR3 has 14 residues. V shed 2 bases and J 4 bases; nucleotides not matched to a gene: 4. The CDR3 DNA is TGTGCCAGCAGTTACAGACACAGGGGAGAGACCCAGTACTTC. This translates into CASSYRHRGETQYF.

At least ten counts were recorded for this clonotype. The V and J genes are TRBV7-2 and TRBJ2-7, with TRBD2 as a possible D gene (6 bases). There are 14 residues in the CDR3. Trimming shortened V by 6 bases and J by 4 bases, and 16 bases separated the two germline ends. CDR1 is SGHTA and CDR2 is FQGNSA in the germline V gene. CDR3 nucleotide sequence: TGTGCCAGCAGTCGGTCCGGGGGATGGTACGAGCAGTACTTC. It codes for CASSRSGGWYEQYF.

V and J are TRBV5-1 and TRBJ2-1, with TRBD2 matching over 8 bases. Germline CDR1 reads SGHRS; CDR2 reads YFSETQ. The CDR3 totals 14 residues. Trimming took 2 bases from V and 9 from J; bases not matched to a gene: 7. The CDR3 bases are TGCGCCAGCAGCTTTAGCGGGGCCGAAGGTGAGCAGTTCTTC. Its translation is CASSFSGAEGEQFF.

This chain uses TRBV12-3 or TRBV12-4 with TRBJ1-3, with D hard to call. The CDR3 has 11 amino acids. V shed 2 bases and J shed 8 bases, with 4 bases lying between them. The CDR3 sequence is CASSLSDTIYF. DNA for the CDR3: TGTGCCAGCAGTTTATCGGACACCATATATTTT.

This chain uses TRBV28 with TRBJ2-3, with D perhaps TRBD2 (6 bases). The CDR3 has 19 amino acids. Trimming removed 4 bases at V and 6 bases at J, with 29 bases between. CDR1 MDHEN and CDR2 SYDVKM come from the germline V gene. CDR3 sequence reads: CASSWTRGYSPNGRDTQYF. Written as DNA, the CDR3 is TGTGCCAGCAGTTGGACCCGGGGGTACAGCCCCAACGGGCGGGATACGCAGTATTTT.